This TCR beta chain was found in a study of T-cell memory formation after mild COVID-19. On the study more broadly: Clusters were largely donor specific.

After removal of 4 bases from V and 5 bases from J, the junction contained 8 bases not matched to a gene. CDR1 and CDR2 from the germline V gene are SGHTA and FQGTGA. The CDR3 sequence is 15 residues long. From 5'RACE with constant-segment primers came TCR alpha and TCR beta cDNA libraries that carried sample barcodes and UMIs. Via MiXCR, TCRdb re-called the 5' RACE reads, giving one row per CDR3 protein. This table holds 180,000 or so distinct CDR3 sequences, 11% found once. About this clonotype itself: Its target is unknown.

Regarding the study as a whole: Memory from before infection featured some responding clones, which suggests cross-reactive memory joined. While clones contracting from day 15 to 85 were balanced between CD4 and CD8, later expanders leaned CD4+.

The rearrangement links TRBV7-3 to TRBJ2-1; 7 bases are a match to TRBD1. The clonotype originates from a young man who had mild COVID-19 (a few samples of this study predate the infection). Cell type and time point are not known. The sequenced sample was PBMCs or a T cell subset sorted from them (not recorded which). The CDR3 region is CASSSQGVPNNEQFF. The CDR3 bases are TGTGCCAGCAGCTCTCAGGGGGTCCCGAACAATGAGCAGTTCTTC. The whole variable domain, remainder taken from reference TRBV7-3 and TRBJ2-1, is GAGVSQTPSNKVTEKGKYVELRCDPISGHTALYWYRQSLGQGPEFLIYFQGTGAADDSGLPNDRFFAVRPEGSVSTLKIQRTERGDSAVYLCASSSQGVPNNEQFFGPGTRLTVL.